This TCR beta chain was recorded in a study of blood T cell repertoires in COVID-19. Study-level information: T cells, B-cell-depleted T cells, or PBMCs supplied cDNA or gDNA.

As originally analysed: Amplification of reference gene primers was used by the study to estimate nucleated cell counts. Produced via immunoSEQ multiplex PCR; TCRdb's table is partial and in-frame only. V and J calls and clone size come straight from that table; D and trimming were deduced from the DNA. The sample has 200,000 to 250,000 clones; around 83% are singletons. In terms of age and location, participants ranged from about 18 to 90 years and lived in approximately 24 US areas. Assignment of participants to cohorts was predicated upon participant-reported clinical history. Sequencing was carried out using PBMCs or T cells enriched from blood (not recorded which). The TCR was taken from a middle-aged woman who had recovered from COVID-19.

The CDR3: CASSSPVAGGPPYEQYF. In DNA form, the CDR3 reads TGTGCCAGCAGCTCGCCGGTAGCGGGAGGGCCCCCCTACGAGCAGTACTTC. V gene TRBV7-2 combines with J gene TRBJ2-7; TRBD2 matches at 11 bases. This CDR3 has 17 amino acids. The ends lost 4 bases at V and 2 bases at J; junction bases unmatched: 10. Germline CDR1 reads SGHTA; CDR2 reads FQGNSA.